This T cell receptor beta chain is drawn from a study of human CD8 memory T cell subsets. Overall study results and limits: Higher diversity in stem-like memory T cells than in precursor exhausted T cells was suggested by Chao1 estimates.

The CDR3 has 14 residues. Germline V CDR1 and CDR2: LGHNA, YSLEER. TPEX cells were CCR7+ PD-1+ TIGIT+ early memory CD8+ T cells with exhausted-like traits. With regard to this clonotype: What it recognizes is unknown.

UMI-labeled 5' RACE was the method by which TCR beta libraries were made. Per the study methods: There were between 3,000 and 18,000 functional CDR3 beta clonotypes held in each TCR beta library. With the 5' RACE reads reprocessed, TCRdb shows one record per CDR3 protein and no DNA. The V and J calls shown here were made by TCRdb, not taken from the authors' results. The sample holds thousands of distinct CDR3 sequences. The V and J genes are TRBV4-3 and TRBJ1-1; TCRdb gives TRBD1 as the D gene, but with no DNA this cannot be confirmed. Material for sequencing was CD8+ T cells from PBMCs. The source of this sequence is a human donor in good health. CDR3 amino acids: CASSQGGGPTEAFF.